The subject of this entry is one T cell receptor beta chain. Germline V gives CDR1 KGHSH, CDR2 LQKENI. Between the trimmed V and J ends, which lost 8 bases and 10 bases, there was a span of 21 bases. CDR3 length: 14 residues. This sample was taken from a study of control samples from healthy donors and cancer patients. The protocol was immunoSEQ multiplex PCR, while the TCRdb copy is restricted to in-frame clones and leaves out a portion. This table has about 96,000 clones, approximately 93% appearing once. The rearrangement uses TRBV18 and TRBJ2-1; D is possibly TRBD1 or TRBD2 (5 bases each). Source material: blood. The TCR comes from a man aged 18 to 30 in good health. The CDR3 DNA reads TGTGCCAGCCCGGACCCGGGGCGGCACACCGAGCAGTTCTTC. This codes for CASPDPGRHTEQFF.